The 16 T cell receptor beta chains below were found in one sample sequenced in a study of OX40 agonist ivuxolimab in advanced cancers. Profiled with immunoSEQ multiplex PCR; TCRdb holds only in-frame clones, not every one. In the table there are about 75,000 clones, about 88% of which are singletons. Material: CD4+ or CD8+ T cells sorted from blood, obtained in a trial of the OX40 agonist ivuxolimab. These TCRs come from an adult with an advanced solid tumor such as melanoma, head and neck, liver or kidney cancer.

This chain connects TRBV5-5 to TRBJ2-2, with D unclear. Germline-derived CDR1 and CDR2 are SGHKS and YYEKEE (reference sequence). The CDR3 contains 17 residues. Trimming shortened V by 4 bases and J by 1 base, and 17 bases separated the two germline ends. The CDR3 spells CASSANLIGLNTGELFF. The CDR3 DNA sequence: TGTGCCAGCAGCGCAAACCTCATTGGGTTGAACACCGGGGAGCTGTTTTTT.

The J gene is TRBJ2-1, the V gene TRBV27; 9 nucleotides align to TRBD2. This CDR3 comprises 20 residues. Trimming at V came to 4 bases and at J to 5 bases, leaving 21 bases not matched to a gene. CDR1 MNHEY and CDR2 SMNVEV come from the germline V gene (reference sequence). The CDR3: CASSSQMVAGVSNTNNEQFF. CDR3 DNA sequence: TGTGCCAGCAGTTCCCAGATGGTAGCGGGAGTCTCCAACACTAACAATGAGCAGTTCTTC.

The chain combines TRBV5-1 with TRBJ1-1; tentatively, D is TRBD1 (5 bases). CDR3 length: 13 amino acids. V was trimmed by 5 bases and J by 6 bases, leaving 14 bases between them. Germline V lookup: CDR1 SGHRS, CDR2 YFSETQ. The CDR3 bases are TGCGCCAGCAGAGACGGGGGAAGCGCTGAAGCTTTCTTT. Translated: CASRDGGSAEAFF.

The V call is TRBV2, the J call TRBJ2-3; TRBD2 matches 8 bases. This CDR3 has 18 residues. The ends lost 2 bases at V and 5 bases at J; junction bases unmatched: 15. Per germline, CDR1 SNHLY and CDR2 FYNNEI. As DNA, the CDR3 is TGTGCCAGCAGTGAATCGGGAGGAGAAGCGGGAGAGGTAGATACGCAGTATTTT. It yields the protein CASSESGGEAGEVDTQYF.

This clone was seen more than once but under ten times. CDR3 sequence: CASSQIYEQYF. The CDR3 coding sequence is TGTGCCAGCAGTCAAATCTACGAGCAGTACTTC. The V call is TRBV28, the J call TRBJ2-7; D is unclear. Germline V lookup: CDR1 MDHEN, CDR2 SYDVKM. This CDR3 contains 11 residues. V was pared by 5 bases and J by 3 bases, with 5 bases between.

Note on this clone: Other DNA sequences in the same sample also yield this CDR3. The chain couples TRBV5-1 to TRBJ2-1, with D unresolved. The germline V gene encodes CDR1 SGHRS and CDR2 YFSETQ. The V and J ends lost 1 base and 4 bases respectively, with 12 bases between them. The CDR3 extends over 15 amino acids. DNA for the CDR3: TGCGCCAGCAGCTTGAATACGGAACCGTACAATGAGCAGTTCTTC. Translating gives CASSLNTEPYNEQFF.

This rearrangement joins TRBV5-4 to TRBJ2-3; possibly TRBD1 or TRBD2 for D (5 bases each). Per the germline V gene, CDR1 is SGHNT and CDR2 is YYREEE (reference sequence). The CDR3 sequence is 13 residues long. The CDR3 region is CGSRRVGGDTQYF. The CDR3 region has the DNA TGTGGAAGCCGGCGGGTTGGGGGAGATACGCAGTATTTT.

This clone has only a few counts. V and J are TRBV5-1 and TRBJ1-6, with 8 bases that match TRBD1. Germline V CDR1 and CDR2: SGHRS, YFSETQ. The CDR3 consists of 15 residues. V gave up 5 bases and J gave up 9 bases; unmatched junction bases: 10. This CDR3 is CASRDNAGGVSPLHF. For the CDR3, the DNA is TGCGCCAGCAGGGATAATGCAGGGGGCGTTTCACCCCTCCACTTT.

The chain uses TRBV19 and TRBJ2-3; 8 nucleotides line up with TRBD1. In germline, CDR1 is LNHDA, CDR2 SQIVND (reference sequence). This CDR3 spans 16 amino acids. The trim removed 7 bases at V and 1 base at J, leaving 10 bases unmatched. CDR3 in DNA: TGTGCCAGTATAGGCAGGGGGCTATTCGGCACAGATACGCAGTATTTT. Encoded protein: CASIGRGLFGTDTQYF. Together with reference TRBV19 and TRBJ2-3, the CDR3 gives the full variable domain: DGGITQSPKYLFRKEGQNVTLSCEQNLNHDAMYWYRQDPGQGLRLIYYSQIVNDFQKGDIAEGYSVSREKKESFPLTVTSAQKNPTAFYLCASIGRGLFGTDTQYFGPGTRLTVL.

The chain uses TRBV6-5 and TRBJ2-7; possible D gene TRBD1, 5 bases. The CDR3 length is 12 residues. Deletions cut 5 bases from V and 3 bases from J, with 8 bases between. Germline assignment: CDR1 MNHEY and CDR2 SVGAGI. CDR3 DNA: TGTGCCAGCAGTCCACAGGTCTACGAGCAGTACTTC. This encodes CASSPQVYEQYF.

Details on this clone: An end of the junction differs from the germline gene, which may be a read error. The same CDR3 also results from other DNA sequences found in this sample. V is TRBV28 and J is TRBJ2-7, with TRBD1 matching over 11 bases. Germline V gene sequence: CDR1 MDHEN, CDR2 SYDVKM. The CDR3 totals 14 residues. The CDR3 loop reads CASSPDRGPGEQYF. The CDR3 DNA follows: TGTGCCAGCAGTCCGGACAGGGGGCCAGGCGAGCAGTACTTT.

This chain connects TRBV7-8 to TRBJ1-2; the match to TRBD1 covers 8 bases. The CDR3 sequence is 16 residues long. Germline V lookup: CDR1 SGHVS, CDR2 FQNEAQ. The J segment lost 7 bases and the V segment lost 0 bases, leaving 10 bases of the junction unmatched. CDR3 region: CASSLAKVGRGLGYTF. In nucleotides, the CDR3 is TGTGCCAGCAGCTTAGCAAAGGTTGGCAGGGGGCTTGGCTACACCTTC.

The chain uses TRBV6-5 and TRBJ2-7, with 9 bases aligning to TRBD1. Germline CDR1 and CDR2: MNHEY and SVGAGI. This CDR3 is built from 15 residues. Unmatched junction bases numbered 5, after V lost 4 bases and J lost 1 base. The DNA of the CDR3 is TGTGCCAGCAGTTTTGTCGGGACAGGGTCCTACGAGCAGTACTTC. This codes for CASSFVGTGSYEQYF.

This clone was found once. The rearrangement links TRBV11-1 to TRBJ1-6; weak D call: TRBD1 (5 bases). Germline V CDR1 and CDR2: SGHAT, FQDESV (reference sequence). Trimming removed 3 bases at V and 3 bases at J, with 18 bases between. The CDR3 covers 18 residues. DNA for the CDR3: TGTGCCAGCAGCTTGGGAATCGCCAGGGCGAACTATAATTCACCCCTCCACTTT. It translates to CASSLGIARANYNSPLHF.

This chain joins TRBV5-1 and TRBJ1-1, with D perhaps matching TRBD1 (5 bases). Germline V lookup: CDR1 SGHRS, CDR2 YFSETQ. The CDR3 length is 13 residues. V shed 4 bases and J shed 1 base, with 8 bases lying between them. The CDR3 region has the DNA TGCGCCAGCAGCCGAGGACAGAACACTGAAGCTTTCTTT. Encoded protein: CASSRGQNTEAFF.

CDR3 bases: TGTGCCAGCAGTGGTGGAACAGGGGGCAGTCAGCCCCAGCATTTT. Encoded protein: CASSGGTGGSQPQHF. The gene calls are TRBV6-1 and TRBJ1-5; 9 bases line up with TRBD1. V gave up 4 bases and J gave up 6 bases; unmatched junction bases: 7. The CDR3 consists of 15 residues. Germline-derived CDR1 and CDR2 are MNHNS and SASEGT.